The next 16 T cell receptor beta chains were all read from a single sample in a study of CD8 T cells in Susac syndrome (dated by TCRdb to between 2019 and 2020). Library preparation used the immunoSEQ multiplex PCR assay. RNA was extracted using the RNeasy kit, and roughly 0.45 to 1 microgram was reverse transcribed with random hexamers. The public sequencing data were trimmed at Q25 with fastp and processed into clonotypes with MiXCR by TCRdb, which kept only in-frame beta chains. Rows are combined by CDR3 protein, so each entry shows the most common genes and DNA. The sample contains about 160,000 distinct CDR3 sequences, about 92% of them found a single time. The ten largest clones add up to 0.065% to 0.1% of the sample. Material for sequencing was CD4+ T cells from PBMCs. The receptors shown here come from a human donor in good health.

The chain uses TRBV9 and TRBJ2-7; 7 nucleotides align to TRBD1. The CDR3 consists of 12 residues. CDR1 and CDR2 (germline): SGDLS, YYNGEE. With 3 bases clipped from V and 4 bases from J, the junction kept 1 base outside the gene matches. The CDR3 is CASSATGYEQYF. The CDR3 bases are TGTGCCAGCAGCGCGACAGGGTACGAGCAGTACTTC. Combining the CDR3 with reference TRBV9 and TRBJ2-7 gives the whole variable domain DSGVTQTPKHLITATGQRVTLRCSPRSGDLSVYWYQQSLDQGLQFLIQYYNGEERAKGNILERFSAQQFPDLHSELNLSSLELGDSALYFCASSATGYEQYFGPGTRLTVT.

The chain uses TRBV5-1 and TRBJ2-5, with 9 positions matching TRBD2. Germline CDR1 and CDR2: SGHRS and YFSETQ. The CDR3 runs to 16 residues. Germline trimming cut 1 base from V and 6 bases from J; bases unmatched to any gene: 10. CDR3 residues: CASSLSLAGPQKTQYF. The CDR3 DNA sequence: TGCGCCAGCAGCTTGAGTCTAGCGGGACCTCAGAAGACCCAGTACTTC. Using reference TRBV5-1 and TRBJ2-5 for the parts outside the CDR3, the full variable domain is KAGVTQTPRYLIKTRGQQVTLSCSPISGHRSVSWYQQTPGQGLQFLFEYFSETQRNKGNFPGRFSGRQFSNSRSEMNVSTLELGDSALYLCASSLSLAGPQKTQYFGPGTRLLVL.

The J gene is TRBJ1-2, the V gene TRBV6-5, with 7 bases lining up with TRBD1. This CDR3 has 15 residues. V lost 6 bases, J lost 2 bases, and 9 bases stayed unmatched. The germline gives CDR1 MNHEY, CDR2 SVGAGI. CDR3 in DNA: TGTGCCAGCAGCCCGACAGGGCCCGTGAACTATGGCTACACCTTC. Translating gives CASSPTGPVNYGYTF.

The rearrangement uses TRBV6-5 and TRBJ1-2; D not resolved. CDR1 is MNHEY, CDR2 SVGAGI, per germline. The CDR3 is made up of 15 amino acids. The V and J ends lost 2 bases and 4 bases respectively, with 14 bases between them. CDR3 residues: CASSYRWRESYGYTF. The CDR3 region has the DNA TGTGCCAGCAGTTACCGCTGGCGGGAGTCCTATGGCTACACCTTC.

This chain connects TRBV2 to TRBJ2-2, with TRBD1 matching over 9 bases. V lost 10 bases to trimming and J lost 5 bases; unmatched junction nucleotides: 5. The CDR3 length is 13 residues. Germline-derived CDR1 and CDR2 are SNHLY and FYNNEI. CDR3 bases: TGTGCCACCACTGGACAGGGGACCGGGGAGCTGTTTTTT. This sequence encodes CATTGQGTGELFF.

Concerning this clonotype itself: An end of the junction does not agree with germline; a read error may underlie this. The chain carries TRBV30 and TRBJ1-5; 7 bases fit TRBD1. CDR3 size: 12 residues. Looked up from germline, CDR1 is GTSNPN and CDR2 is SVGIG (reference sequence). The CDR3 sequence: CPGGYSNQPQHF. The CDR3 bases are TGCCCAGGGGGATATAGCAATCAGCCCCAGCATTTT.

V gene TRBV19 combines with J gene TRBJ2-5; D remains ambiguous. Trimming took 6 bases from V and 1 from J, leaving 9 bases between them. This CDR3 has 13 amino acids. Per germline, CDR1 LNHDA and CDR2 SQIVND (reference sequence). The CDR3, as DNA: TGTGCCAGTAGAGACCTTCTCCAAGAGACCCAGTACTTC. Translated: CASRDLLQETQYF.

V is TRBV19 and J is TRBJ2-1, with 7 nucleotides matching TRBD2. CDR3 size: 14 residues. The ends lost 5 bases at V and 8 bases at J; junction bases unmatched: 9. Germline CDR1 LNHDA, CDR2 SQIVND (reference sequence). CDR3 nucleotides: TGTGCCAGTAGTGGGGAGGGCCCCACCGATGAGCAGTTCTTC. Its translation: CASSGEGPTDEQFF.

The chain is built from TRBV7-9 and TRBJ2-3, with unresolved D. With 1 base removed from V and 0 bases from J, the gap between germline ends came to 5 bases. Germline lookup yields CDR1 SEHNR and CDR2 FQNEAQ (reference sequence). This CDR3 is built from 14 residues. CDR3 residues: CASSLVDSTDTQYF. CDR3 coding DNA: TGTGCCAGCAGCTTAGTCGACAGCACAGATACGCAGTATTTT.

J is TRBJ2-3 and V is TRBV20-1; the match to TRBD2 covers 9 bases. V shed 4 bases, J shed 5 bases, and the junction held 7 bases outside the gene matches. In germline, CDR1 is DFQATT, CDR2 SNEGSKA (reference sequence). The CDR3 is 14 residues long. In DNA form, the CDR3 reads TGCAGTGCTACCGACTTACTAGCGGGAGATACGCAGTATTTT. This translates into CSATDLLAGDTQYF.

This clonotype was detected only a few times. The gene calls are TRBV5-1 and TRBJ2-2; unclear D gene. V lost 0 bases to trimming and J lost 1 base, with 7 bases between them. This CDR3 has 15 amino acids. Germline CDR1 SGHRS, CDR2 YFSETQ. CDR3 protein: CASSLASKNTGELFF. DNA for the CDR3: TGCGCCAGCAGCTTGGCGAGCAAGAACACCGGGGAGCTGTTTTTT.

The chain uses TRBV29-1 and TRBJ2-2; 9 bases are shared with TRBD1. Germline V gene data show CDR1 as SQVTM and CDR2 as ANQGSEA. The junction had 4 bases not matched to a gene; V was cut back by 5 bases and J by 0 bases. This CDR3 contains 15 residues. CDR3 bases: TGCAGCGTTTCAACAGGGGGCACGAACACCGGGGAGCTGTTTTTT. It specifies CSVSTGGTNTGELFF.

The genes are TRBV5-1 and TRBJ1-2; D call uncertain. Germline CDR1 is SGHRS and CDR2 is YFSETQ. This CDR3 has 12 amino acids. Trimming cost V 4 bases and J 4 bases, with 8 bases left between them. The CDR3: CASSPGLYGYTF. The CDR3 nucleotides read TGCGCCAGCAGCCCAGGACTCTATGGCTACACCTTC.

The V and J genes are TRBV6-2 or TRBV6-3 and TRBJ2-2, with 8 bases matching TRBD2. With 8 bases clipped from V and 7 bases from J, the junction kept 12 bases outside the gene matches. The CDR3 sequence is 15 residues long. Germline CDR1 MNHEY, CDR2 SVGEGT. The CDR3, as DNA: TGTGCCAGCCAGTTAGACGGGAGGGCGAACGGGGAGCTGTTTTTT. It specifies CASQLDGRANGELFF.

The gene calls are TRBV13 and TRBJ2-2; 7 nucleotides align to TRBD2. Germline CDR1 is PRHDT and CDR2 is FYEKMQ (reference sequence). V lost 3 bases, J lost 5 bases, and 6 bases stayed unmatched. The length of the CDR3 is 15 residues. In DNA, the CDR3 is TGTGCCAGCAGCTTCCCGGGGGGTTGGACCGGGGAGCTGTTTTTT. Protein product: CASSFPGGWTGELFF.

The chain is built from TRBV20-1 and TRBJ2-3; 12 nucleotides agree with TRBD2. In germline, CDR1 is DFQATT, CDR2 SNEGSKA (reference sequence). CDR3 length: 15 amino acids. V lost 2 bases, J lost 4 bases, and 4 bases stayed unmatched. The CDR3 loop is CSARLAGGSPDTQYF. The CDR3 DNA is TGCAGTGCTAGACTAGCGGGAGGGAGCCCAGATACGCAGTATTTT.